This TCR beta chain was sequenced for a study of blood T cell repertoires in COVID-19. Method: immunoSEQ multiplex PCR; TCRdb's copy keeps in-frame clones and lacks some. The table has under 300,000 clones, around 93% seen once. Which cohort a participant joined came from the clinical history participants gave. CDR3 length equals 15 residues. J gave up 5 bases and V 5 bases, and 7 bases lay outside the gene matches. The germline gives CDR1 SGHAT, CDR2 FQNNGV. The chain links TRBV11-2 to TRBJ2-2; TRBD1 agrees at 8 bases. Sequencing input: PBMCs or T cells enriched from blood (not recorded which). This clonotype was sampled from a human donor in a cohort exposed to, infected with or recovered from COVID-19 (not recorded which). The donor label of this sample is uncertain. The CDR3: CASSVTGGWTGELFF. As DNA, the CDR3 is TGTGCCAGCAGCGTCACAGGGGGGTGGACCGGGGAGCTGTTTTTT. Filled out from reference TRBV11-2 and TRBJ2-2, the complete variable domain reads EAGVAQSPRYKIIEKRQSVAFWCNPISGHATLYWYQQILGQGPKLLIQFQNNGVVDDSQLPKDRFSAERLKGVDSTLKIQPAKLEDSAVYLCASSVTGGWTGELFFGEGSRLTVL.